These 16 T cell receptor beta chains share one sample of origin, sequenced in a study of CD8 T cells in ankylosing spondylitis. TCRdb itself ran the 5' RACE reads through MiXCR, one entry per CDR3 protein. In the table there are 250,000 to 350,000 distinct CDR3 sequences, about 20% of which are singletons. The sequencing input was blood, either unsorted or a sorted T cell fraction (not recorded which). The receptors were sampled from a female donor with ankylosing spondylitis or in good health (not recorded which).

The sample holds a few counts of this clonotype. The rearrangement links TRBV18 to TRBJ2-7, with a possible D match to TRBD1 (6 bases). Trimming took 3 bases from V and 4 from J, leaving 13 bases between them. Germline V lookup: CDR1 KGHSH, CDR2 LQKENI. The CDR3 consists of 14 residues. CDR3 coding DNA: TGTGCCAGCTCACCGGGGGCTTTAAAGTACGAGCAGTACTTC. Amino acid sequence: CASSPGALKYEQYF.

This clonotype was counted ten times or more. This chain connects TRBV6-5 to TRBJ1-1, with 11 bases matching TRBD1. The V and J ends lost 2 bases and 2 bases, in that order; junction bases with no gene match: 4. There are 16 residues in the CDR3. The germline V gene encodes CDR1 MNHEY and CDR2 SVGAGI. The CDR3 reads CASSYLRTGGNTEAFF. In nucleotides, the CDR3 is TGTGCCAGCAGTTACCTAAGGACAGGGGGCAACACTGAAGCTTTCTTT.

The chain has TRBV11-3 and TRBJ2-1; 10 bases map to TRBD1. Germline values: CDR1 SGHNT, CDR2 YENEEA. The CDR3 is 15 amino acids. V trimming: 4 bases; J trimming: 8 bases; junction bases outside the gene matches: 8. CDR3 coding DNA: TGTGCCAGCAGCTCCCGACAGGGGGCGGCGGATGAGCAGTTCTTC. Encoded protein: CASSSRQGAADEQFF.

This clonotype came up a few times. This chain links TRBV5-6 with TRBJ1-1, with a tentative D call TRBD1 (5 bases). The CDR3 is 15 amino acids. V was clipped by 2 bases and J by 0 bases, with 11 bases between them. Germline CDR1 is SGHDT and CDR2 is YYEEEE. DNA of the CDR3: TGTGCCAGCAGCTTTAGGGGACCACTGAACACTGAAGCTTTCTTT. Protein sequence: CASSFRGPLNTEAFF.

The rearrangement links TRBV19 to TRBJ1-1; D is unclear. The CDR3 is 11 residues long. CDR1 and CDR2 (germline): LNHDA, SQIVND (reference sequence). Trimming took 7 bases from V and 6 from J, leaving 9 bases between them. CDR3 loop: CASTVWAEAFF. CDR3 in DNA: TGTGCCAGTACCGTCTGGGCTGAAGCTTTCTTT.

This clonotype has just a few counts. The chain employs TRBV5-6 and TRBJ2-7; D ambiguous. V was clipped by 0 bases and J by 6 bases, with 7 bases between them. This CDR3 has 12 residues. CDR1 and CDR2 from the germline V gene are SGHDT and YYEEEE. CDR3 in amino acids: CASSLGALEQYF. CDR3 nucleotides: TGTGCCAGCAGCTTGGGCGCTCTCGAGCAGTACTTC.

The rearrangement links TRBV5-6 to TRBJ2-5; 9 bases agree with TRBD2. There are 15 residues in the CDR3. The V and J ends lost 4 bases and 3 bases, in that order; junction bases with no gene match: 7. From germline, CDR1 is SGHDT and CDR2 YYEEEE. The CDR3 coding sequence is TGTGCCAGCAGCCCTATGACTAGCGGAAAAGAGACCCAGTACTTC. Its translation: CASSPMTSGKETQYF.

The V and J genes are TRBV18 and TRBJ2-5; 10 bases line up with TRBD2. The V gene end was trimmed by 5 bases and the J gene end by 0 bases; junction bases not matched to a gene: 6. The CDR3 totals 16 residues. CDR1 is KGHSH, CDR2 LQKENI, per germline. The CDR3 bases are TGTGCCAGCTCATCCGGGACTAGCGCCTACCAAGAGACCCAGTACTTC. Its protein is CASSSGTSAYQETQYF.

The genes are TRBV12-3 or TRBV12-4 and TRBJ1-2; a possible D gene is TRBD1 (5 bases). CDR3 length: 14 residues. V lost 8 bases to trimming and J lost 6 bases, with 19 bases between them. CDR3 in amino acids: CASASSGVGDGYTF. The CDR3 nucleotides read TGTGCCAGCGCATCCTCAGGCGTGGGGGATGGCTACACCTTC.

This clonotype showed up just a few times. V usage is TRBV28 and J usage is TRBJ1-1, with D tentatively TRBD1 (5 bases). Trimming removed 2 bases from V and 11 bases from J, with 15 bases in between. The CDR3 has 13 residues. Per germline, CDR1 MDHEN and CDR2 SYDVKM. The CDR3 nucleotides read TGTGCCAGCAGTTTAGGGGCAGACGTTGGGGCTTTCTTT. Its protein product is CASSLGADVGAFF.

The chain links TRBV19 to TRBJ1-2; 9 nucleotides agree with TRBD1. The CDR3 spans 15 residues. Per the germline V gene, CDR1 is LNHDA and CDR2 is SQIVND (reference sequence). V trimming: 5 bases; J trimming: 7 bases; junction bases outside the gene matches: 11. The CDR3 DNA reads as TGTGCCAGTAGTCCCCCTCGGGACAGGGTCCTTGGCTACACCTTC. Protein product: CASSPPRDRVLGYTF.

The table lists this clonotype with a few counts. The genes are TRBV7-9 and TRBJ2-7, with a weak D call TRBD2 (6 bases). The germline V gene encodes CDR1 SEHNR and CDR2 FQNEAQ (reference sequence). The CDR3 contains 15 residues. V was clipped by 1 base and J by 2 bases, with 12 bases between them. As DNA, the CDR3 is TGTGCCAGCAGCTTAGAGGGCGGGGCCGCCTACGAGCAGTACTTC. Amino acids: CASSLEGGAAYEQYF.

This chain links TRBV20-1 with TRBJ1-5; D might be TRBD1 (5 bases). V dropped 4 bases and J dropped 0 bases, with 13 bases sitting between them. CDR1 is DFQATT, CDR2 SNEGSKA, per germline (reference sequence). The CDR3 runs 15 residues. Here the CDR3 reads CSAILTGTSNQPQHF. In DNA, the CDR3 is TGCAGTGCTATTCTTACAGGAACTAGCAATCAGCCCCAGCATTTT.

In this sample, this clonotype turned up many times. The V gene is TRBV7-8, the J gene TRBJ2-3, with no clear D. Germline loops: CDR1 SGHVS, CDR2 FQNEAQ. The CDR3 is made up of 15 amino acids. V gave up 3 bases and J gave up 0 bases, with 10 bases separating them. The CDR3 coding sequence is TGTGCCAGCAGCTTGGTAGCAGGTAGCACAGATACGCAGTATTTT. As protein: CASSLVAGSTDTQYF.

In this sample, this clonotype turned up many times. In nucleotides, the CDR3 is TGTGCCAGCAGGAGGACTAGCGGCCAAGAGACCCAGTACTTC. Its translation: CASRRTSGQETQYF. The rearrangement uses TRBV12-3 or TRBV12-4 and TRBJ2-5; 10 bases line up with TRBD2. J was trimmed by 1 base and V by 6 bases; bases with no gene match: 2. CDR3 length: 14 amino acids.

This clonotype was found many times. This rearrangement joins TRBV7-2 to TRBJ2-1; TRBD1 is a possible D gene (5 bases). Germline V gene data show CDR1 as SGHTA and CDR2 as FQGNSA. V was trimmed by 1 base and J by 9 bases, leaving 10 bases between them. The CDR3 has 13 amino acids. CDR3 residues: CASSLGGRGEQFF. CDR3 in DNA: TGTGCCAGCAGCTTAGGGGGAAGGGGTGAGCAGTTCTTC.